Listed below are T cell receptor beta chains from one sample, sequenced in a study of shared clonotypes between healthy human individuals. Some clones are missing from TCRdb's copy, which holds only in-frame ones; the method was immunoSEQ multiplex PCR. The data show 2.5 million or so clones, around nine tenths seen once. The material sequenced was naive CD4+ T cells sorted from blood. Every receptor here comes from a young man in good health. Both conserved end residues are part of each CDR3. A D gene is named only where the DNA matches it firmly. Clone size, where shown, is once, few, many, or a class for clones that have expanded.

size: -
V: TRBV14
D: TRBD1
J: TRBJ2-7
DNA: TGTGCCAGCAGCCAAGTACAGGGGCTGGCCGAGCAGTACTTC
CDR3: CASSQVQGLAEQYF

size: -
V: TRBV7-9
D: -
J: TRBJ2-7
DNA: TGTGCCAGCAGCTTAGCGGGGGGTCGGAACTACGAGCAGTACTTC
CDR3: CASSLAGGRNYEQYF

size: -
V: TRBV27
D: TRBD2
J: TRBJ2-3
DNA: TGTGCCAGCAGTTTATCACTAGCGGGGGGCACAGATACGCAGTATTTT
CDR3: CASSLSLAGGTDTQYF

size: -
V: TRBV5-1
D: TRBD2
J: TRBJ2-1
DNA: TGCGCCAGCAGCTTGATGACTAGCGGTTCCTACAATGAGCAGTTCTTC
CDR3: CASSLMTSGSYNEQFF

size: -
V: TRBV4-3
D: TRBD2
J: TRBJ2-1
DNA: TGCGCCAGCAGCCTACTAGCGGGAGGACTCTACAATGAGCAGTTCTTC
CDR3: CASSLLAGGLYNEQFF

size: -
V: TRBV28
D: TRBD2
J: TRBJ2-3
DNA: TGTGCCAGCAGGGACGGGGGGAGAGGTACGCAGTATTTT
CDR3: CASRDGGRGTQYF

size: few
V: TRBV30
D: -
J: TRBJ1-3
DNA: TGTGCCTGGAGTGTTTGGGGAAACACCATATATTTT
CDR3: CAWSVWGNTIYF

size: once
V: TRBV2
D: -
J: TRBJ2-5
DNA: TGTGCCAGCAGGAGGACAGCTATACAAGAGACCCAGTACTTC
CDR3: CASRRTAIQETQYF

size: few
V: TRBV10-3
D: -
J: TRBJ1-5
DNA: TGTGCCATCAGTGAGCGGAGAGAATATAGCAATCAGCCCCAGCATTTT
CDR3: CAISERREYSNQPQHF

size: -
V: TRBV6-5
D: -
J: TRBJ2-3
DNA: TGTGCCAGCAGTTACTTTCCAGCAACTAGCACAGATACGCAGTATTTT
CDR3: CASSYFPATSTDTQYF

size: -
V: TRBV2
D: TRBD1
J: TRBJ2-7
DNA: TGTGCCAGCAGTGCCCTGGGACAGGGTGCCTACGAGCAGTACTTC
CDR3: CASSALGQGAYEQYF

size: -
V: TRBV7-3
D: -
J: TRBJ2-2
DNA: TGTGCCAGCACCCCTGGGCCCGGAGCGAACACCGGGGAGCTGTTTTTT
CDR3: CASTPGPGANTGELFF

size: -
V: TRBV28
D: TRBD2
J: TRBJ2-1
DNA: TGTGCCAGCAGTTCCCTAGCGGGGGGCCCGCCTAACAATGAGCAGTTCTTC
CDR3: CASSSLAGGPPNNEQFF

size: -
V: TRBV19
D: TRBD1
J: TRBJ2-3
DNA: TGTGCCAGTAGTATCCGACAGGGCCAGGATACGCAGTATTTT
CDR3: CASSIRQGQDTQYF

size: -
V: TRBV28
D: -
J: TRBJ2-3
DNA: TGTGCCAGCAGTTTATACTTCCCCTCCTCCTCCCCAGATACGCAGTATTTT
CDR3: CASSLYFPSSSPDTQYF

size: -
V: TRBV4-1
D: -
J: TRBJ2-7
DNA: TGCGCCAGCAGCCGCCCAGGGGTCTACGAGCAGTACTTC
CDR3: CASSRPGVYEQYF

size: once
V: TRBV27
D: -
J: TRBJ1-1
DNA: TGTGCCAGCAGGAGAGACAGAATGAACACTGAAGCTTTCTTT
CDR3: CASRRDRMNTEAFF

size: -
V: TRBV5-1
D: TRBD1
J: TRBJ2-5
DNA: TGCGCCAGCCGGGACAGGGGGCAGGAGACCCAGTACTTC
CDR3: CASRDRGQETQYF

size: once
V: TRBV7-2
D: -
J: TRBJ1-1
DNA: TGTGCCAGCAGCTTAGCACAGACCCTTATGAACACTGAAGCTTTCTTT
CDR3: CASSLAQTLMNTEAFF

size: -
V: TRBV5-4
D: TRBD1
J: TRBJ1-1
DNA: TGTGCCAGCAGCTTAACAGGGGCTGGAAACACTGAAGCTTTCTTT
CDR3: CASSLTGAGNTEAFF

size: -
V: TRBV6-4
D: -
J: TRBJ2-3
DNA: TGTGCCAGCAATATTCGGTGGGGCACAGATACGCAGTATTTT
CDR3: CASNIRWGTDTQYF

size: -
V: TRBV6-4
D: -
J: TRBJ2-7
DNA: TGTGCCAGCAGCGGGGCGGGCGAGGCCTACGAGCAGTACTTC
CDR3: CASSGAGEAYEQYF

size: -
V: TRBV5-1
D: -
J: TRBJ2-1
DNA: TGCGCCAGCAGCTTAGACGCATACAATGAGCAGTTCTTC
CDR3: CASSLDAYNEQFF

size: -
V: TRBV2
D: -
J: TRBJ2-5
DNA: TGTGCCAGCAGTTGGGCCCGTGGTAGCGGAGAGACCCAGTACTTC
CDR3: CASSWARGSGETQYF

size: once
V: TRBV6-1
D: -
J: TRBJ2-3
DNA: TGTGCCAGCAGTGAATTGTCGGGGGGCACATTCCCAGATACGCAGTATTTT
CDR3: CASSELSGGTFPDTQYF

size: -
V: TRBV7-2
D: TRBD2
J: TRBJ2-7
DNA: TGTGCCAGCAGCTTGGGCCGTTTTAGCGGGAGCACCTACGAGCAGTACTTC
CDR3: CASSLGRFSGSTYEQYF

size: -
V: TRBV16
D: -
J: TRBJ2-3
DNA: TGTGCCAGCAGCCAATCTTCAGGGGTAACAGATACGCAGTATTTT
CDR3: CASSQSSGVTDTQYF

size: -
V: TRBV4-2
D: TRBD2
J: TRBJ2-3
DNA: TGTGCCAGCAGCCAAACTAGCGGGACAGATACGCAGTATTTT
CDR3: CASSQTSGTDTQYF

size: -
V: TRBV5-1
D: TRBD2
J: TRBJ2-1
DNA: TGCGCCAGCAGCCTCTCGAGCGGGAGCCACAATGAGCAGTTCTTC
CDR3: CASSLSSGSHNEQFF

size: -
V: TRBV27
D: TRBD1
J: TRBJ1-5
DNA: TGTGCCAGCAGAAACTCGGACAGGGTGGGTCAGCCCCAGCATTTT
CDR3: CASRNSDRVGQPQHF

size: -
V: TRBV27
D: -
J: TRBJ2-1
DNA: TGTGCCAGCAGCGCGGAGGGATTGGCGTACAATGAGCAGTTCTTC
CDR3: CASSAEGLAYNEQFF

size: -
V: TRBV5-1
D: -
J: TRBJ1-3
DNA: TGCGCCAGCAGCTTGGCTACAGGGACTGGAAACACCATATATTTT
CDR3: CASSLATGTGNTIYF

size: once
V: TRBV5-1
D: TRBD2
J: TRBJ2-3
DNA: TGCGCCAGCAGCCAAACTAGCGGGGGGGCCTCAGATACGCAGTATTTT
CDR3: CASSQTSGGASDTQYF

size: few
V: TRBV18
D: -
J: TRBJ1-6
DNA: TGTGCCAGCTCACCACTGGCTCTGTCTTTCCTCCACTTT
CDR3: CASSPLALSFLHF

size: many
V: TRBV10-3
D: TRBD1
J: TRBJ2-3
DNA: TGTGCCATCAGTGAGTCTTCCGGACAGGGGGCAGGACATTTT
CDR3: CAISESSGQGAGHF

size: -
V: TRBV4-1
D: TRBD1
J: TRBJ1-3
DNA: TGCGCCAGCAGCCAAGGGTTGGCCAGGGGGGACGGAAACACCATATATTTT
CDR3: CASSQGLARGDGNTIYF

size: -
V: TRBV5-6
D: TRBD1
J: TRBJ1-4
DNA: TGTGCCAGCACCAAAGGACAGGATGCCTTGGGGGAAAAACTGTTTTTT
CDR3: CASTKGQDALGEKLFF

size: -
V: TRBV2
D: -
J: TRBJ1-5
DNA: TGTGCCAGCAGTGAAGCGCCGGGGGGGGGCAATCAGCCCCAGCATTTT
CDR3: CASSEAPGGGNQPQHF

size: -
V: TRBV7-4
D: -
J: TRBJ1-6
DNA: TGTGCCAGCAGCTTTCCGAGGGGCGGCTCCTATAATTCACCCCTCCACTTT
CDR3: CASSFPRGGSYNSPLHF

size: -
V: TRBV5-1
D: -
J: TRBJ2-7
DNA: TGCGCCAGTCGTGGAGGGGAATCCTACGAGCAGTACTTC
CDR3: CASRGGESYEQYF

size: once
V: TRBV5-6
D: -
J: TRBJ1-5
DNA: TGTGCCAGCAGCTTGGGCGGGACCGTGAGCAATCAGCCCCAGCATTTT
CDR3: CASSLGGTVSNQPQHF

size: -
V: TRBV6-5
D: TRBD1
J: TRBJ2-4
DNA: TGTGCCAGCAGTCCGACAGGGGCCAAAAACATTCAGTACTTC
CDR3: CASSPTGAKNIQYF

size: -
V: TRBV5-1
D: TRBD1
J: TRBJ2-2
DNA: TGCGCCAGCAGCTTAGTTTCCCGGGACAGGGGTAACACCGGGGAGCTGTTTTTT
CDR3: CASSLVSRDRGNTGELFF

size: -
V: TRBV4-1
D: -
J: TRBJ1-4
DNA: TGCGCCAGCAGCCAAGATCGGGGCAGGGAGAAACTGTTTTTT
CDR3: CASSQDRGREKLFF

size: -
V: TRBV19
D: TRBD1
J: TRBJ2-3
DNA: TGTGCCAGTAATAGAGGTGAGGGGGCCACAGATACGCAGTATTTT
CDR3: CASNRGEGATDTQYF

size: -
V: TRBV7-9
D: TRBD2
J: TRBJ2-5
DNA: TGTGCCAGCAGCCAGTGGGGGGGTAATTCCCAAGAGACCCAGTACTTC
CDR3: CASSQWGGNSQETQYF

size: -
V: TRBV25-1
D: -
J: TRBJ1-2
DNA: TGTGCCAGCAGTTTCCTGTCCGGGGGCTACACCTTC
CDR3: CASSFLSGGYTF